The subject of this entry is one T cell receptor (beta chain). CDR1 and CDR2 (germline): MNHEY, SVGAGI. The CDR3 is 14 amino acids. Trimming removed 5 bases from V and 4 bases from J, with 13 bases in between. This sample was included in a study of blood T cell repertoires in COVID-19. This table comes from immunoSEQ multiplex PCR, and its TCRdb copy is limited to in-frame clones, with some not included. The sample shows hundreds of thousands of clones, 88% of them seen only once. This TCR derives from a woman aged 55-70 years who had recovered from COVID-19. V and J are TRBV6-5 and TRBJ2-3, with D possibly being TRBD1 (6 bases). Sequencing input: PBMCs or T cells enriched from blood (not recorded which). The chain's CDR3 is CASSRTVRADTQYF. The CDR3 nucleotides are TGTGCCAGCAGTCGGACAGTGCGTGCAGATACGCAGTATTTT.